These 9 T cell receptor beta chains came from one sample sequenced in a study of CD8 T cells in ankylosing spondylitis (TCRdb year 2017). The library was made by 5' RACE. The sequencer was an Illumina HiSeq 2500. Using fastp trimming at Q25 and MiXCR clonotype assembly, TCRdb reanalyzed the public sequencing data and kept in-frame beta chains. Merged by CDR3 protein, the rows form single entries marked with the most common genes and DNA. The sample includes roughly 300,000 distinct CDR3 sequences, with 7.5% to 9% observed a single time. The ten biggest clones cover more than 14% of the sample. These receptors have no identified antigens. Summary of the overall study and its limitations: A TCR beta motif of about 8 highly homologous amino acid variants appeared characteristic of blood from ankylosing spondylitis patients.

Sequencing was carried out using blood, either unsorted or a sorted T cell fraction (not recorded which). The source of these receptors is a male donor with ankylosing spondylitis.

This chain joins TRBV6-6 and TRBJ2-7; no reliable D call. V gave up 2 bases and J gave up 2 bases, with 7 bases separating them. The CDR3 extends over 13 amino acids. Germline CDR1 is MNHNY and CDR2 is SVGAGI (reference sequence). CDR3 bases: TGTGCCAGCAGTTACACTGTGCCCTACGAGCAGTACTTC. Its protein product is CASSYTVPYEQYF.

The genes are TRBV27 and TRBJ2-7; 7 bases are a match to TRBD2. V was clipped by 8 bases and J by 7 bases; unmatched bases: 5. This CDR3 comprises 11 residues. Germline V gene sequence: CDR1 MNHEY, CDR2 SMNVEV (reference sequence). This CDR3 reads CASWGGGEQYF. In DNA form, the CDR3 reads TGTGCCAGCTGGGGCGGGGGAGAGCAGTACTTC.

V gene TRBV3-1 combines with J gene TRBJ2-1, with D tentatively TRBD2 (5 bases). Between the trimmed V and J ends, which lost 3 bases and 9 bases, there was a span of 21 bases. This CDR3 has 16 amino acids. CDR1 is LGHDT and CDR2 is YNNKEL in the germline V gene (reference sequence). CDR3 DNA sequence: TGTGCCAGCAGCCACGCAAGGACTGAGCTAGACGGTGAGCAGTTCTTC. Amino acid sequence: CASSHARTELDGEQFF.

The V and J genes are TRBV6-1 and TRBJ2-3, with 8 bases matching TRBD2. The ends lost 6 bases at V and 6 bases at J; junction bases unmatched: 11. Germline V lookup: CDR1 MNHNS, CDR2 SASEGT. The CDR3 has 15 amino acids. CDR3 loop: CASSSGGGRIDTQYF. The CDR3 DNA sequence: TGTGCCAGCAGCTCGGGGGGGGGCCGAATTGATACGCAGTATTTT.

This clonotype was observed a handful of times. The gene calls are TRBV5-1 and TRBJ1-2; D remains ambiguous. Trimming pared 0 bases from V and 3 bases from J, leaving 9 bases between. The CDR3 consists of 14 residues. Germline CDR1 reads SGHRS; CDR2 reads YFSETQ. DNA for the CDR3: TGCGCCAGCAGCTTGGTGTTGAAGGACTATGGCTACACCTTC. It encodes CASSLVLKDYGYTF.

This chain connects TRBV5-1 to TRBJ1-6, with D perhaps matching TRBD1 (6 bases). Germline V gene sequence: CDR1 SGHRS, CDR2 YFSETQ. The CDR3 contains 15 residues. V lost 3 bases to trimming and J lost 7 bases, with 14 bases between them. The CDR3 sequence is CASSSDSFRNSPLHF. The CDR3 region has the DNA TGCGCCAGCAGCTCGGACAGTTTCCGGAATTCACCCCTCCACTTT.

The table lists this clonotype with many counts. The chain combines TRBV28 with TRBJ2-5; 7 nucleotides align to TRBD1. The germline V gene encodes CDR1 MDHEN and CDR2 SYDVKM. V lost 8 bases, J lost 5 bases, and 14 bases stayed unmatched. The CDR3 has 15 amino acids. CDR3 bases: TGTGCCAGCTCACCTCCAGAGACAGGGATGGAGACCCAGTACTTC. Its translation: CASSPPETGMETQYF.

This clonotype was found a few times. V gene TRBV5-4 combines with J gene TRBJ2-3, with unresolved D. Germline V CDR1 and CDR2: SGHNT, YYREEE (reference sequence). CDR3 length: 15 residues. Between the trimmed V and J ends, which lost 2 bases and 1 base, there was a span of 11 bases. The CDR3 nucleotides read TGTGCCAGCAGCTTCGAAGGAATTGGCACAGATACGCAGTATTTT. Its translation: CASSFEGIGTDTQYF.

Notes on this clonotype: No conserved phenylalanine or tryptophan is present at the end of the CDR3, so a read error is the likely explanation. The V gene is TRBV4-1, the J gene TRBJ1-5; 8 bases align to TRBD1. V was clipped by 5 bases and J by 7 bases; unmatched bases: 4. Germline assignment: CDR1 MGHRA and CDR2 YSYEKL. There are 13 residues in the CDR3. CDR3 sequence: CASSLQGEQPQHS. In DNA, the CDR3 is TGCGCCAGCAGCTTACAGGGGGAGCAGCCCCAGCATTCT.